This T cell receptor beta chain is from a study of Tregs in tolerant kidney transplant recipients. In the study overall: Sorting of CD4+CD25+CD127- cells followed 3-day belatacept mixed lymphocyte reactions, sometimes with roughly 5-day graft donor restimulation. Antibodies separated recipient from donor cells. Study-level findings and limits: Tregs expanded with activated donor B cells seemed most donor-specific.

Germline values: CDR1 SEHNR, CDR2 FQNEAQ (reference sequence). Trimming pared 4 bases from V and 2 bases from J, leaving 13 bases between. The CDR3 extends over 15 amino acids. Turning to this clone: What it binds is not known.

Clones were read by immunoSEQ multiplex PCR, and TCRdb kept only the in-frame ones, dropping some. Of around 2,800 clones in the sample, around two fifths were seen once. The chain couples TRBV7-9 to TRBJ2-3; D possibly corresponds to TRBD2 (6 bases). The source of this sequence is a human donor in good health. The sequenced sample was Tregs from blood grown in culture. The CDR3 reads CASSSRTIYTDTQYF. The DNA of the CDR3 is TGTGCCAGCAGCTCTAGGACTATTTACACAGATACGCAGTATTTT.